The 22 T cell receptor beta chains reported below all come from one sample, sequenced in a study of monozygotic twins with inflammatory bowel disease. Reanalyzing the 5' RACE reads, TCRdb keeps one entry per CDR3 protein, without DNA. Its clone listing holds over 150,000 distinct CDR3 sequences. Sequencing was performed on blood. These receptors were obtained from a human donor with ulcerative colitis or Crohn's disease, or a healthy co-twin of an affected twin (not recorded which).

The CDR3 protein is CSARRTDSYSNQPQHF. The J gene is TRBJ1-5, the V gene TRBV20-1. The CDR3 consists of 16 residues. The germline gives CDR1 DFQATT, CDR2 SNEGSKA (reference sequence).

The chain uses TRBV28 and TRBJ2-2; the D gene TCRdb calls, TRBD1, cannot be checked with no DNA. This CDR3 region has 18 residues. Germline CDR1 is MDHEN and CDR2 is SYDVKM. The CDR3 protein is CASSSPPGQGAGTGELFF.

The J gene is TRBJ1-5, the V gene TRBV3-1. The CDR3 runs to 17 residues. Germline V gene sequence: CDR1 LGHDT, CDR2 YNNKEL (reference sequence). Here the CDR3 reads CASSQGVTDEGGQPQHF. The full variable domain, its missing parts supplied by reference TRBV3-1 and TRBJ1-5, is DTAVSQTPKYLVTQMGNDKSIKCEQNLGHDTMYWYKQDSKKFLKIMFSYNNKELIINETVPNRFSPKSPDKAHLNLHINSLELGDSAVYFCASSQGVTDEGGQPQHFGDGTRLSIL.

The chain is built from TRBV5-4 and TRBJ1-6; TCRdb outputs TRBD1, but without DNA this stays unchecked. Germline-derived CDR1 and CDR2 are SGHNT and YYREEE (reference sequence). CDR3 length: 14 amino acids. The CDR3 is CASSLYGTGSPLHF.

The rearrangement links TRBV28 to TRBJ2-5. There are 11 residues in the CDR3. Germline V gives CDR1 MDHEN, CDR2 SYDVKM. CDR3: CVSMEQETQYF.

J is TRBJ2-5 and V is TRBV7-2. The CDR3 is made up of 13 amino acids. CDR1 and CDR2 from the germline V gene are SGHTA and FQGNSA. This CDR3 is CASSLDYQETQYF.

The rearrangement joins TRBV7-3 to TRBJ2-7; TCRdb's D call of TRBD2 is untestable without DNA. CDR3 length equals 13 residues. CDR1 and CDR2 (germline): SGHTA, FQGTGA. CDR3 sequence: CASSTGRGDEQYF.

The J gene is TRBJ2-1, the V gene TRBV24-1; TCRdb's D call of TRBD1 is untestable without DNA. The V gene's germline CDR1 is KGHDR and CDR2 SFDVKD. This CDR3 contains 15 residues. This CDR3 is CATQFTTGTGVEQFF.

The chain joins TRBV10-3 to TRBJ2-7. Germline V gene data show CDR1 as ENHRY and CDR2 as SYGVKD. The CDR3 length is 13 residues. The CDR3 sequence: CAISESGDYEQYF.

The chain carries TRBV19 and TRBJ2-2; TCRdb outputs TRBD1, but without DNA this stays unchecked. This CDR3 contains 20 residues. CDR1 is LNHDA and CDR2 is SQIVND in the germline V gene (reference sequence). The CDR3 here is CASSITSGRGLVGVTGELFF.

CDR3 amino acids: CASSLVLRGRGHEQYF. The rearrangement links TRBV5-4 to TRBJ2-7; TCRdb designates TRBD1, a call that cannot be tested without DNA. CDR1 and CDR2 (germline): SGHNT, YYREEE (reference sequence). The CDR3 totals 16 residues.

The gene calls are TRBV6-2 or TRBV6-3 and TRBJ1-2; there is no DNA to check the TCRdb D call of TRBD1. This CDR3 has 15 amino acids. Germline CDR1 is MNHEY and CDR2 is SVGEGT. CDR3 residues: CASSSPQGSNYGYTF.

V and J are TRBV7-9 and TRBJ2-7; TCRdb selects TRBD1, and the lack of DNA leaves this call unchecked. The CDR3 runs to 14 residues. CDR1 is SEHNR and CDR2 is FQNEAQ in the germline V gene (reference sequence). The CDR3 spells CASGQGAPSYEQYF.

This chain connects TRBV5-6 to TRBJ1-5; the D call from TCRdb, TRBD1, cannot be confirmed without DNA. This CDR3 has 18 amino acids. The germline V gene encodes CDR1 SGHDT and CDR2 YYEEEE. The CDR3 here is CASSGGRGNRYSNQPQHF.

The CDR3 loop is CASSTFGASGSYNEQFF. The rearrangement links TRBV2 to TRBJ2-1; TCRdb indicates TRBD2, and absent DNA this call remains unverified. Germline V gives CDR1 SNHLY, CDR2 FYNNEI. The CDR3 extends over 17 amino acids.

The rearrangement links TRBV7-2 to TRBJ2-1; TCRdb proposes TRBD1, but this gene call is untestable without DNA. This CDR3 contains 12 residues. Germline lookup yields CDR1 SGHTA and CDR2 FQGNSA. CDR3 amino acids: CASSTQGGEQFF.

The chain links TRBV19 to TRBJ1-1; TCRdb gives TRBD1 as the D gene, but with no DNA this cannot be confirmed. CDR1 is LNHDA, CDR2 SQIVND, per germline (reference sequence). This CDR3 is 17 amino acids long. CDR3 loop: CASSIDGTGRRNTEAFF.

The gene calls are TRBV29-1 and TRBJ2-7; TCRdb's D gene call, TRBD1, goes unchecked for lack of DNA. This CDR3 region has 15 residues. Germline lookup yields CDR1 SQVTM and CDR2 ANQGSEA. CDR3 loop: CSVETPQGWGYEQYF.

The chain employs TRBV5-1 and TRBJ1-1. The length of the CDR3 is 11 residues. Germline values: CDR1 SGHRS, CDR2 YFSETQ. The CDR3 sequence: CASSGDTEAFF.

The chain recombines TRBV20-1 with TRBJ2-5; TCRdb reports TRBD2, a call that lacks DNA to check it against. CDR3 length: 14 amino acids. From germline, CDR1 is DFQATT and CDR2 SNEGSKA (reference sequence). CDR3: CSAPTSGRGETQYF.

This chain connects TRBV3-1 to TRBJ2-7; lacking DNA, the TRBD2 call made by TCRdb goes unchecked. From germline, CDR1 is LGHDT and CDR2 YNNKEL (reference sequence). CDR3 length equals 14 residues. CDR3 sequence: CASSPSDYSYEQYF.

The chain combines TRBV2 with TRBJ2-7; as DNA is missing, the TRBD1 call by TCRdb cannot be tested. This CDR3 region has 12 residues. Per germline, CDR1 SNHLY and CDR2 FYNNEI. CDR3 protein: CASNPGLGEQYF.